This T cell receptor beta chain emerged from a study of brain T cells in children with intractable seizures. Study-level findings and limits: Absence of clones before surgery may stem from lower sequencing depth.

Worth noting for this clone: The target antigen is unknown.

Method: immunoSEQ multiplex PCR; TCRdb's copy keeps in-frame clones and lacks some. This repertoire shows about 80,000 clones, under 95% found once; its top ten account for about 23%. CDR1 is SGHTA and CDR2 is FQGNSA in the germline V gene. Trimming cost V 5 bases and J 6 bases; bases outside gene matches: 4. This CDR3 is built from 14 residues. The gene calls are TRBV7-2 and TRBJ2-1, with TRBD2 matching 10 bases. The source is a girl aged 2 to 10 with Rasmussen encephalitis and intractable seizures. Sample: peripheral blood, taken at surgery. CDR3 protein: CASSLRLAGNEQFF. Written as DNA, the CDR3 is TGTGCCAGCAGCCTTCGACTAGCGGGCAATGAGCAGTTCTTC. The full variable domain, its missing parts supplied by reference TRBV7-2 and TRBJ2-1, is GAGVSQSPSNKVTEKGKDVELRCDPISGHTALYWYRQSLGQGLEFLIYFQGNSAPDKSGLPSDRFSAERTGGSVSTLTIQRTQQEDSAVYLCASSLRLAGNEQFFGPGTRLTVL.